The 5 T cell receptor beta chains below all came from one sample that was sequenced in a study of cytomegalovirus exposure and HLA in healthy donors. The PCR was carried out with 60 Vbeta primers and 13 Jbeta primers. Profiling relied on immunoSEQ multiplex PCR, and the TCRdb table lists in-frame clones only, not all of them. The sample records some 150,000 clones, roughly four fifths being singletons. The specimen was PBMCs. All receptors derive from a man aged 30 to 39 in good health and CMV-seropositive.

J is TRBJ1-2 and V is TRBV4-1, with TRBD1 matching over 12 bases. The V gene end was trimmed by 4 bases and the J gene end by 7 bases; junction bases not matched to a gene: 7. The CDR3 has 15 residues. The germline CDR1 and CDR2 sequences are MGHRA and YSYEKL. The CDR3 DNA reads TGCGCCAGCAGCCCCCGGGACAGGGGGCATGTTGGCTACACCTTC. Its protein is CASSPRDRGHVGYTF.

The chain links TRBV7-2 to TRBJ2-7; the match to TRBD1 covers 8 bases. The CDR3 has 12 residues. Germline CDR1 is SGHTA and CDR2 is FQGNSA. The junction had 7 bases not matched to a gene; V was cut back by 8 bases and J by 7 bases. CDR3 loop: CASGGRGREQYF. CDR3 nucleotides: TGTGCCAGCGGGGGCAGGGGGCGGGAGCAGTACTTC.

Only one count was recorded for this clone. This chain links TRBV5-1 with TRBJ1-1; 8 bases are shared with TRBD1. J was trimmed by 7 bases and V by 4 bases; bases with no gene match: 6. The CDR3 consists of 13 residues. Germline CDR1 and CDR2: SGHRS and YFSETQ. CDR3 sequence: CASSPDRGGEAFF. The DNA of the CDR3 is TGCGCCAGCAGCCCAGACAGGGGAGGTGAAGCTTTCTTT.

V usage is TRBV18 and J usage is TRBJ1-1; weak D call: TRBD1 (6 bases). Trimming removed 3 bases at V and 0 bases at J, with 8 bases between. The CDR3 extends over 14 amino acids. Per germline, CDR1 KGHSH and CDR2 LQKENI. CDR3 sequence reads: CASSPWTVNTEAFF. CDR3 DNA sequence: TGTGCCAGCTCACCTTGGACAGTGAACACTGAAGCTTTCTTT.

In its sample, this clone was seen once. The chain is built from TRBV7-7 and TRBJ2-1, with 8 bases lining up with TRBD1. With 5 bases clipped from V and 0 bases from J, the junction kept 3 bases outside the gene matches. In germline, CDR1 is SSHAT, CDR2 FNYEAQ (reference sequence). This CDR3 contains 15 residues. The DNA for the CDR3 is TGTGCCAGCAGCCCCGGACAGGGCTCCTACAATGAGCAGTTCTTC. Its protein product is CASSPGQGSYNEQFF. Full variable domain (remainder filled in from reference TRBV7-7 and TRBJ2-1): GAGVSQSPRYKVTKRGQDVTLRCDPISSHATLYWYQQALGQGPEFLTYFNYEAQPDKSGLPSDRFSAERPEGSISTLTIQRTEQRDSAMYRCASSPGQGSYNEQFFGPGTRLTVL.